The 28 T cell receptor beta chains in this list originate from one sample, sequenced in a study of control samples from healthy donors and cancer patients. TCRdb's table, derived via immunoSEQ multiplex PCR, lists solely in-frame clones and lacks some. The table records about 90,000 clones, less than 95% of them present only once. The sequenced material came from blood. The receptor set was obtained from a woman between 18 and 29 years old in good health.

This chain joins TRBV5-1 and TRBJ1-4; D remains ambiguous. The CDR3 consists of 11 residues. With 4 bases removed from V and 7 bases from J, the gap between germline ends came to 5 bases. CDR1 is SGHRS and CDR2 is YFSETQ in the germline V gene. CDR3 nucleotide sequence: TGCGCCAGCAGCCAGGTTGAAAAACTGTTTTTT. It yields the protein CASSQVEKLFF.

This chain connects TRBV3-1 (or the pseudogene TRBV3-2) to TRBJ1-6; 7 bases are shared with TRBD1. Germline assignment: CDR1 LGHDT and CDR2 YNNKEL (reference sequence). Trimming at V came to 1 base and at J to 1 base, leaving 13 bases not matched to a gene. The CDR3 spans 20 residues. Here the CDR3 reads CASSQVTGINKWSYNSPLHF. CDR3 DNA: TGTGCCAGCAGCCAAGTGACAGGGATAAATAAGTGGTCCTATAATTCACCCCTCCACTTT.

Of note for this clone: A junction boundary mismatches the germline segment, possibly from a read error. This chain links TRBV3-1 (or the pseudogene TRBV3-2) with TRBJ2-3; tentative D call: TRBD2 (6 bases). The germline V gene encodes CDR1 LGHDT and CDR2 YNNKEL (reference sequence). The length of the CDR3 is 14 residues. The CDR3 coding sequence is TGTGCCAGCAGCCAAGGCACTAGCACCGATACGCAGTATTTT. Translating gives CASSQGTSTDTQYF.

CDR3 sequence: CASSERGGGNEQFF. The CDR3 coding sequence is TGTGCCAGCAGTGAGCGCGGGGGGGGGAATGAGCAGTTCTTC. The rearrangement joins TRBV6-4 to TRBJ2-1; the match to TRBD2 covers 9 bases. Germline CDR1 and CDR2: MRHNA and SNTAGT. There are 14 residues in the CDR3. Trimming at V came to 3 bases and at J to 7 bases, leaving 4 bases not matched to a gene.

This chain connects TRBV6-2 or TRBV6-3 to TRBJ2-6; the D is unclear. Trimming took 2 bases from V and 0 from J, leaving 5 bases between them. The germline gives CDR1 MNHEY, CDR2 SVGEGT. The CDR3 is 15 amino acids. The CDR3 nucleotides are TGTGCCAGCAGTTACCCGGACTCTGGGGCCAACGTCCTGACTTTC. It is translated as CASSYPDSGANVLTF.

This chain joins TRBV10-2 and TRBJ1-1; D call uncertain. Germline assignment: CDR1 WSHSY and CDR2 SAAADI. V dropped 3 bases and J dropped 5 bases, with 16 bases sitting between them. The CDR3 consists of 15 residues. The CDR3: CASSELLAGRTEAFF. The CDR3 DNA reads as TGCGCCAGCAGTGAACTTCTCGCGGGGAGGACTGAAGCTTTCTTT.

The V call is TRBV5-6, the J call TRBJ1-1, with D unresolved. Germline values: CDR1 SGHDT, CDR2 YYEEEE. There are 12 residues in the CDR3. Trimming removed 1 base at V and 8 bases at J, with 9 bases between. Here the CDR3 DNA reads TGTGCCAGCAGCTTGCTAGTTTCGGAAGCTTTCTTT. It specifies CASSLLVSEAFF. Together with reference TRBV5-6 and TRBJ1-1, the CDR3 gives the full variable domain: DAGVTQSPTHLIKTRGQQVTLRCSPKSGHDTVSWYQQALGQGPQFIFQYYEEEERQRGNFPDRFSGHQFPNYSSELNVNALLLGDSALYLCASSLLVSEAFFGQGTRLTVV.

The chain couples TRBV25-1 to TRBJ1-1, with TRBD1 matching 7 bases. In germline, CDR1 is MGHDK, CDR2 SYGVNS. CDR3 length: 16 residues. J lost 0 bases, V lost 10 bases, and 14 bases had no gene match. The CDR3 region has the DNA TGTGCCATTACGGAGGGGGACAGCAAAATGAACACTGAAGCTTTCTTT. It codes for CAITEGDSKMNTEAFF.

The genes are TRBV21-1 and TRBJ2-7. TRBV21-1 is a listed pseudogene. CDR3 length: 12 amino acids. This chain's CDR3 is CASSSSGSEQYF. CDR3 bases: TGTGCCAGCAGCAGTTCCGGCTCCGAGCAGTACTTC.

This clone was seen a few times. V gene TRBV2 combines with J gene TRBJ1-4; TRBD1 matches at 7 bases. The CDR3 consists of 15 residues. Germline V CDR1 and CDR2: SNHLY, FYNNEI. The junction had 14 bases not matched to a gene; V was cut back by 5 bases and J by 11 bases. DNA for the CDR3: TGTGCCAGCAGTACCTACAGGGGTGGGTCCGGGAAACTGTTTTTT. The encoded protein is CASSTYRGGSGKLFF.

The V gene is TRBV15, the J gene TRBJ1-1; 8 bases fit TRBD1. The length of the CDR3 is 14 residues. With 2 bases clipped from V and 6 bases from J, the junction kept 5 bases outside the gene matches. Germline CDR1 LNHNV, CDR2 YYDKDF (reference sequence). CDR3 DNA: TGTGCCACCAGCAGACGACAGGGGAGCCCTGAAGCTTTCTTT. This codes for CATSRRQGSPEAFF.

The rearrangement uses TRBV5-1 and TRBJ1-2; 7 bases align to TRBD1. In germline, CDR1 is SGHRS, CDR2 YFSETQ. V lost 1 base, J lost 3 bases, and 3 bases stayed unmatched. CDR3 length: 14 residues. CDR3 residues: CASSLSGGDYGYTF. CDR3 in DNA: TGCGCCAGCAGCTTGTCAGGGGGGGACTATGGCTACACCTTC.

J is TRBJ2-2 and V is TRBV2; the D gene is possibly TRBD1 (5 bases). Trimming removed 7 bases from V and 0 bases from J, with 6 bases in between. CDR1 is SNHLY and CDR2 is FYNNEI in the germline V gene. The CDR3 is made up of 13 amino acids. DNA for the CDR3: TGTGCCAGCAAGGGGACGAACACCGGGGAGCTGTTTTTT. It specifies CASKGTNTGELFF. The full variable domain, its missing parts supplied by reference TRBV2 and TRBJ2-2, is EPEVTQTPSHQVTQMGQEVILRCVPISNHLYFYWYRQILGQKVEFLVSFYNNEISEKSEIFDDQFSVERPDGSNFTLKIRSTKLEDSAMYFCASKGTNTGELFFGEGSRLTVL.

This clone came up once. CDR3 amino acids: CASSLFSPDEQYF. The CDR3 DNA is TGTGCCAGCAGCTTGTTTAGTCCAGACGAGCAGTACTTC. V and J are TRBV5-6 and TRBJ2-7, with unresolved D. Between the trimmed V and J ends, which lost 1 base and 5 bases, there was a span of 10 bases. CDR1 and CDR2 from the germline V gene are SGHDT and YYEEEE. The CDR3 is made up of 13 amino acids.

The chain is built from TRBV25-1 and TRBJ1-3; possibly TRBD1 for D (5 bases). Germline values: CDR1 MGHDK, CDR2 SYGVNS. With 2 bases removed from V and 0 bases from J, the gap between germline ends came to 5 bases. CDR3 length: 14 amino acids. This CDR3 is CASSEQGSGNTIYF. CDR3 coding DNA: TGTGCCAGCAGTGAACAGGGCTCTGGAAACACCATATATTTT.

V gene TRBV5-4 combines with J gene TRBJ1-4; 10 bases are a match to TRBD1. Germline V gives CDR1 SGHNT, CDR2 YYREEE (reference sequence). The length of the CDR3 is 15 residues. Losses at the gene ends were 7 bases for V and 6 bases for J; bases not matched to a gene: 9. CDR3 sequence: CASRSAGTGDEKLFF. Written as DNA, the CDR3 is TGTGCCAGCCGCTCGGCAGGGACAGGGGATGAAAAACTGTTTTTT.

The CDR3 DNA reads TGTGCCAGTAATGGGCTTGGGGGGACGAACACTGAAGCTTTCTTT. Translated, it gives CASNGLGGTNTEAFF. The chain couples TRBV19 to TRBJ1-1; a weak D match, TRBD1 (5 bases). The CDR3 has 15 residues. Germline CDR1 LNHDA, CDR2 SQIVND (reference sequence). V was pared by 7 bases and J by 1 base, with 16 bases between.

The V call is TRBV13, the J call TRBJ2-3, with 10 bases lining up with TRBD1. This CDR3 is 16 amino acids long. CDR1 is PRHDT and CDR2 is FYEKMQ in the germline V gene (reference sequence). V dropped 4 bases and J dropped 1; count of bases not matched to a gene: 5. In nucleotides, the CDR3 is TGTGCCAGCAGCTCCGTGACAGGGGGCGGCACAGATACGCAGTATTTT. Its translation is CASSSVTGGGTDTQYF.

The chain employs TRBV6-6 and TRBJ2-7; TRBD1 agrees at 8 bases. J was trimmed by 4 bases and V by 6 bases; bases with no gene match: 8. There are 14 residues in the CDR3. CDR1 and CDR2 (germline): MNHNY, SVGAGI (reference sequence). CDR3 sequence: CASSSDRASYEQYF. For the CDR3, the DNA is TGTGCCAGCAGCTCGGACAGGGCATCATACGAGCAGTACTTC.

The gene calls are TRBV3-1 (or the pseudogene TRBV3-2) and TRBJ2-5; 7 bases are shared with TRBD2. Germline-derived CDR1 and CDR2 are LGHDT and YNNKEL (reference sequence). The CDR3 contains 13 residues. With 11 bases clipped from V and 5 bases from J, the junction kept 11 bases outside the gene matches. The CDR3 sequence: CAYGRGSWETQYF. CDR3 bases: TGTGCCTATGGGAGGGGTTCCTGGGAGACCCAGTACTTC.

The CDR3 reads CASTHDPRQGMNTEAFF. The CDR3 DNA sequence: TGTGCCAGCACCCACGACCCTCGACAGGGCATGAACACTGAAGCTTTCTTT. The chain uses TRBV3-1 (or the pseudogene TRBV3-2) and TRBJ1-1; 7 bases line up with TRBD1. From germline, CDR1 is LGHDT and CDR2 YNNKEL (reference sequence). The length of the CDR3 is 17 residues. The junction had 14 bases not matched to a gene; V was cut back by 7 bases and J by 0 bases.

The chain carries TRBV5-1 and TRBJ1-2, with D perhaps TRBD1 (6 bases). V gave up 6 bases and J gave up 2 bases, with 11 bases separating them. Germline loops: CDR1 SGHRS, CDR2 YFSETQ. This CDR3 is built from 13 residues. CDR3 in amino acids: CASKPTGNYGYTF. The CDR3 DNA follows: TGCGCCAGCAAGCCGACAGGCAACTATGGCTACACCTTC.

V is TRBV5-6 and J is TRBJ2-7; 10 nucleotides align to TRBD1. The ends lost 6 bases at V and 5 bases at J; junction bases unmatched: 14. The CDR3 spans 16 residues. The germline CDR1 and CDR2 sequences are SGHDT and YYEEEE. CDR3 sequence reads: CASIFQGQGSMNEQYF. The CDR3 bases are TGTGCCAGCATCTTTCAGGGACAGGGGTCTATGAACGAGCAGTACTTC.

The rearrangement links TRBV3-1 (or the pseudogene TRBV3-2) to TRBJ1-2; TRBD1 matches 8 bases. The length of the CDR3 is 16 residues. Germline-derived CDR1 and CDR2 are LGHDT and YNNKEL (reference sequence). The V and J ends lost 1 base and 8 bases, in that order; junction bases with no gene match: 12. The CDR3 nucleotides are TGTGCCAGCAGCCAAGGGCCCGGACAGGGTTTAGAGGGCTACACCTTC. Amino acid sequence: CASSQGPGQGLEGYTF.

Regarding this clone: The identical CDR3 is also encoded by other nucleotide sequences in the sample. CDR3 bases: TGTGCCAGCAGTTCGGGAGGTCAGCCCCAGCATTTT. This gives the protein CASSSGGQPQHF. The chain has TRBV6-2 or TRBV6-3 and TRBJ1-5; D unclear. The length of the CDR3 is 12 residues. Trimming shortened V by 4 bases and J by 6 bases, and 7 bases separated the two germline ends. Germline V gene sequence: CDR1 MNHEY, CDR2 SVGEGT.

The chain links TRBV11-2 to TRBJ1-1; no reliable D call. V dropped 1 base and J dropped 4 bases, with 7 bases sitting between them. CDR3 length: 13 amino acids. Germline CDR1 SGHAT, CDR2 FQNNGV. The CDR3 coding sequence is TGTGCCAGCAGCTTAGTCGGTCCCACTGAAGCTTTCTTT. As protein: CASSLVGPTEAFF.

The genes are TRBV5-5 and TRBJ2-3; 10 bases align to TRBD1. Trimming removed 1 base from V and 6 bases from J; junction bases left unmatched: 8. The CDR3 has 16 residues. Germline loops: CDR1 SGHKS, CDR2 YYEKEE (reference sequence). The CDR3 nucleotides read TGTGCCAGCAGCTTGCTGGCGACAGGGGGCGCTGATACGCAGTATTTT. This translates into CASSLLATGGADTQYF.

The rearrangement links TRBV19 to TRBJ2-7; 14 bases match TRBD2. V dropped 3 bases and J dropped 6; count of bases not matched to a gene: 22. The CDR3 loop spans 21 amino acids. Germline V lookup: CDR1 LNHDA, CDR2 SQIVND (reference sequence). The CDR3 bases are TGTGCCAGTAGTATCCTCCCAACCGGGAGGGGACTAGCGGGGGCGGAGTCCGAGCAGTACTTC. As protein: CASSILPTGRGLAGAESEQYF.